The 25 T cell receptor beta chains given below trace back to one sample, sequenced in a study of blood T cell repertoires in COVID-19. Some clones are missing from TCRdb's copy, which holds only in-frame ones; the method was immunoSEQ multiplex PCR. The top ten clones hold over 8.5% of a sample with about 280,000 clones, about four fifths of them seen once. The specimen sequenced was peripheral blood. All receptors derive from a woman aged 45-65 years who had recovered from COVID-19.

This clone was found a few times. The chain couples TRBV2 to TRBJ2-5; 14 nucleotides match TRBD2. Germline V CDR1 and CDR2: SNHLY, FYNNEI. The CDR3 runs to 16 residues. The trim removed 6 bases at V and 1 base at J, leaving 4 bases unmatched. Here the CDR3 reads CASRRTSGGSQETQYF. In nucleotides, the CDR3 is TGTGCCAGCAGGAGGACTAGCGGGGGGTCCCAAGAGACCCAGTACTTC. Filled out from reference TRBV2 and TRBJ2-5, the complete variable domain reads EPEVTQTPSHQVTQMGQEVILRCVPISNHLYFYWYRQILGQKVEFLVSFYNNEISEKSEIFDDQFSVERPDGSNFTLKIRSTKLEDSAMYFCASRRTSGGSQETQYFGPGTRLLVL.

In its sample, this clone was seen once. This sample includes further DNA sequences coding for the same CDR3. In nucleotides, the CDR3 is TGTGCCAGCAGCTACAAAGAGACCCAGTACTTC. Its protein is CASSYKETQYF. The chain employs TRBV7-2 and TRBJ2-5; D uncertain. The CDR3 has 11 amino acids. With 4 bases removed from V and 3 bases from J, the gap between germline ends came to 3 bases. The V gene's germline CDR1 is SGHTA and CDR2 FQGNSA.

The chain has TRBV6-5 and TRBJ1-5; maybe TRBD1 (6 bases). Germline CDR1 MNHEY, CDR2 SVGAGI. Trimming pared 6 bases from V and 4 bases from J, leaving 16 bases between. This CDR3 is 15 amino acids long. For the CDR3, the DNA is TGTGCCAGCAGCCCGGTTTTCACAGGGAATCAGCCCCAGCATTTT. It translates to CASSPVFTGNQPQHF.

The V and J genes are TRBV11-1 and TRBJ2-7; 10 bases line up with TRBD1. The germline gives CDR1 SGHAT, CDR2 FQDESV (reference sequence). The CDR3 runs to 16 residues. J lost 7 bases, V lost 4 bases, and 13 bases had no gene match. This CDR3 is CASSSPGQGHSGEQYF. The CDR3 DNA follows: TGTGCCAGCAGCTCACCGGGACAGGGGCACTCGGGGGAGCAGTACTTC.

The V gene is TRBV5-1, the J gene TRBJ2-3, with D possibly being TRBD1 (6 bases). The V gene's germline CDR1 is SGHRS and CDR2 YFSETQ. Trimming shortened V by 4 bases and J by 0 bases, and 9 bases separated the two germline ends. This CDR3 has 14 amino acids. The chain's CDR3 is CASSHGQSTDTQYF. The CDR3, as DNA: TGCGCCAGCAGCCACGGACAGAGCACAGATACGCAGTATTTT.

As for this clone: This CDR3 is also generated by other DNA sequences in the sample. The CDR3 bases are TGTGCCAGCTCACCGGGACAGGGGTATGGCTACACCTTC. Its protein is CASSPGQGYGYTF. The chain employs TRBV18 and TRBJ1-2, with TRBD1 matching over 10 bases. CDR1 KGHSH and CDR2 LQKENI come from the germline V gene. The CDR3 is made up of 13 amino acids. Losses at the gene ends were 3 bases for V and 5 bases for J; bases not matched to a gene: 0.

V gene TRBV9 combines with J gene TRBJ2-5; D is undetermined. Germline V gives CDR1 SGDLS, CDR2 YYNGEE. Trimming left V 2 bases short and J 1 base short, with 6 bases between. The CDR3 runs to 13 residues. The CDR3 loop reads CASSVTSQETQYF. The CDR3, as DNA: TGTGCCAGCAGCGTCACAAGCCAAGAGACCCAGTACTTC.

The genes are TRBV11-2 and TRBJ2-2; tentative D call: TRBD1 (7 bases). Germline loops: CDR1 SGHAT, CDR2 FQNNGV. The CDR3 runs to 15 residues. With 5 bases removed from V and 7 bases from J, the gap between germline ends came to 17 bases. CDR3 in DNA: TGTGCCAGCAGCCCAGACAGGGTGGAGGGCGGGGAGCTGTTTTTT. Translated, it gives CASSPDRVEGGELFF.

CDR3 sequence reads: CASSLSFGTDTQYF. CDR3 nucleotides: TGTGCCAGCAGCTTGTCCTTCGGGACAGATACGCAGTATTTT. The gene calls are TRBV5-8 and TRBJ2-3; D not certain. The CDR3 spans 14 residues. Germline CDR1 SGHTS, CDR2 YDEGEE. Trimming removed 1 base at V and 3 bases at J, with 9 bases between.

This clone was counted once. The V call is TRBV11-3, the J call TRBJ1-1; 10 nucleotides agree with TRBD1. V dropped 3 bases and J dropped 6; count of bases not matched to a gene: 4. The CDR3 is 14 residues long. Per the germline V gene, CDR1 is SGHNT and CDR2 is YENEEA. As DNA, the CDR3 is TGTGCCAGCAGCTTCGGGACAGGGGCCGCTGAAGCTTTCTTT. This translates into CASSFGTGAAEAFF.

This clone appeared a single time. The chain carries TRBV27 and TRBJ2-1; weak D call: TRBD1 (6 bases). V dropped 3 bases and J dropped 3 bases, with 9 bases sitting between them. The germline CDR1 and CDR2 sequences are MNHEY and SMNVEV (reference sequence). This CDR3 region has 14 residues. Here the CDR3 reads CASSFRDIYNEQFF. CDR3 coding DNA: TGTGCCAGCAGTTTTCGGGACATCTACAATGAGCAGTTCTTC.

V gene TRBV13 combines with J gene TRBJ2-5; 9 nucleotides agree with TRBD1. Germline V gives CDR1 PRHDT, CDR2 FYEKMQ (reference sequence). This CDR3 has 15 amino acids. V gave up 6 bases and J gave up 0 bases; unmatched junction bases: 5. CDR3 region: CASSTQGANQETQYF. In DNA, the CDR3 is TGTGCCAGCAGTACACAGGGGGCCAACCAAGAGACCCAGTACTTC.

CDR3 sequence reads: CSVVWGGNTEAFF. The CDR3 DNA is TGCAGCGTTGTTTGGGGAGGGAACACTGAAGCTTTCTTT. The chain employs TRBV29-1 and TRBJ1-1; D is undetermined. The germline V gene has CDR1 SQVTM and CDR2 ANQGSEA. V lost 4 bases, J lost 1 base, and 10 bases lay in between. This CDR3 has 13 residues.

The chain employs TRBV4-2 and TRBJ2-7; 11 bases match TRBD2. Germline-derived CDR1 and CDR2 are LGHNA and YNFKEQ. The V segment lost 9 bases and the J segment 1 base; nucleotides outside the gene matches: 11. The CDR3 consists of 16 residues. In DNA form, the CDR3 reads TGTGCCAGTCTGGGGCCCGGGACTAGCGGATCCTACGAGCAGTACTTC. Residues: CASLGPGTSGSYEQYF.

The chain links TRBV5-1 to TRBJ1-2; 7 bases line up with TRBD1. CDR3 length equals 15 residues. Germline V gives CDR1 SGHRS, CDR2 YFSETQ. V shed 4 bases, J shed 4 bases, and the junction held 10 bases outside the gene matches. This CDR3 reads CASSATGRSGYGYTF. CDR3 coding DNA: TGCGCCAGCAGCGCGACAGGGCGAAGCGGCTATGGCTACACCTTC.

For the CDR3, the DNA is TGCGCCAGCAGCCTCTCTGGTACGGGTTACGAGCAGTACTTC. It specifies CASSLSGTGYEQYF. The gene calls are TRBV4-1 and TRBJ2-7, with D unresolved. Germline lookup yields CDR1 MGHRA and CDR2 YSYEKL. This CDR3 has 14 residues. V gave up 4 bases and J gave up 4 bases, with 14 bases separating them.

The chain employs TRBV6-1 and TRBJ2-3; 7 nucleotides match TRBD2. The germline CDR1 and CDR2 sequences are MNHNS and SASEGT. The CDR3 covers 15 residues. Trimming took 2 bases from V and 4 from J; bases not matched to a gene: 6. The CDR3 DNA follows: TGTGCCAGCAGTGAACGCTCAGCGGGGTCAGATACGCAGTATTTT. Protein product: CASSERSAGSDTQYF.

CDR3 nucleotides: TGTGCCAGCAGTCCGACAGGAAGCTCTGGAAACACCATATATTTT. Amino acids: CASSPTGSSGNTIYF. The chain uses TRBV6-5 and TRBJ1-3; tentatively, D is TRBD1 (6 bases). Trimming removed 5 bases at V and 0 bases at J, with 11 bases between. The CDR3 contains 15 residues. Looked up from germline, CDR1 is MNHEY and CDR2 is SVGAGI.

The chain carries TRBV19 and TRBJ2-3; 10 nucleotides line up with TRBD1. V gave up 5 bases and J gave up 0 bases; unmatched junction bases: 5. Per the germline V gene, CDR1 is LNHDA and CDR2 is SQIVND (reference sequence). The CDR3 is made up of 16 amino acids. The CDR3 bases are TGTGCCAGTAGTTTCCAGGGACAGGGGAGCACAGATACGCAGTATTTT. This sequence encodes CASSFQGQGSTDTQYF.

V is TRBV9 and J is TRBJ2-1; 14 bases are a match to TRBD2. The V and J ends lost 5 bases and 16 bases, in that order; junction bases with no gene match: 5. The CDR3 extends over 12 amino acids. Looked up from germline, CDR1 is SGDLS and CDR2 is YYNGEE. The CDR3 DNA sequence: TGTGCCAGCAGGGGGACTAGCGGGGGCCCCTTCTTC. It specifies CASRGTSGGPFF. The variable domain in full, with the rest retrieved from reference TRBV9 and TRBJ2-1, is DSGVTQTPKHLITATGQRVTLRCSPRSGDLSVYWYQQSLDQGLQFLIQYYNGEERAKGNILERFSAQQFPDLHSELNLSSLELGDSALYFCASRGTSGGPFFGPGTRLTVL.

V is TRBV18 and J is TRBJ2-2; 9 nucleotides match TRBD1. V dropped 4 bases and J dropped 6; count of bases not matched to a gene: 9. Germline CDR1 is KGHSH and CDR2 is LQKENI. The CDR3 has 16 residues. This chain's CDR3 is CASSRSGTGNSGELFF. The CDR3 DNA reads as TGTGCCAGCTCACGATCCGGGACAGGGAATTCCGGGGAGCTGTTTTTT. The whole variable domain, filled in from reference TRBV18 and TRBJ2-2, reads NAGVMQNPRHLVRRRGQEARLRCSPMKGHSHVYWYRQLPEEGLKFMVYLQKENIIDESGMPKERFSAEFPKEGPSILRIQQVVRGDSAAYFCASSRSGTGNSGELFFGEGSRLTVL.

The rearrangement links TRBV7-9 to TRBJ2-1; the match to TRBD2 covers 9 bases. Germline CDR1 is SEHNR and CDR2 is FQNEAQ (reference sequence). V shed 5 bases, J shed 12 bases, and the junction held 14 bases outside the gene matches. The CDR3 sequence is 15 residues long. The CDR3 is CASSPPGLAAGGQFF. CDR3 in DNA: TGTGCCAGCAGCCCCCCGGGACTAGCTGCCGGGGGGCAGTTCTTC.

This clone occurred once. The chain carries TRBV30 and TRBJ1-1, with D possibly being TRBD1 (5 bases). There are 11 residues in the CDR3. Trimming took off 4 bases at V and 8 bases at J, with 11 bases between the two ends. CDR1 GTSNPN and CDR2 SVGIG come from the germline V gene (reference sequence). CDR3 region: CAWNRRLEAFF. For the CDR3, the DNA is TGTGCCTGGAACAGGCGGCTAGAAGCTTTCTTT.

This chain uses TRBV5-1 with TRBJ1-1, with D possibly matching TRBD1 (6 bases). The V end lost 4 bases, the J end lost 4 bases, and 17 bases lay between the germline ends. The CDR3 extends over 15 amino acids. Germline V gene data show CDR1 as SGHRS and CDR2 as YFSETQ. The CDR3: CASSPLGLRGTEAFF. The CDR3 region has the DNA TGCGCCAGCAGCCCCCTGGGTCTCAGGGGCACTGAAGCTTTCTTT.

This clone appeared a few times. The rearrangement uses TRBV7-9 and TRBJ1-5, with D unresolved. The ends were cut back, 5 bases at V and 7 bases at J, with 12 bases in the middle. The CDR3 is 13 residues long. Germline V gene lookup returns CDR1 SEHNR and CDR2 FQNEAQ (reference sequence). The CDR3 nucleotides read TGTGCCAGCAGCCTCGCCGTTCGGCAGCCCCAGCATTTT. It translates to CASSLAVRQPQHF.